These T cell receptor beta chains were read from a single sample in a study of blood T cell repertoires in COVID-19. Data came from immunoSEQ multiplex PCR; TCRdb stores just in-frame clones and leaves some out. The table lists under 250,000 clones, roughly 85% of them singletons. Input material: PBMCs or T cells enriched from blood (not recorded which). The receptors here all came from a man in his thirties or forties who had recovered from COVID-19. Both conserved end residues are trimmed from each CDR3. Each record gives: CDR3 length, V gene, J gene, clone size, CDR3 protein. Clone size is shown for a subset of rows, as once, few, many or a class of expanded clone.

13	TRBV14	TRBJ1-2	-	ASSQGSGYVYGYT
13	TRBV5-1	TRBJ2-7	-	ASSLGQVGSYEQY
13	TRBV19	TRBJ1-2	-	ASKPGQTNNYGYT
13	TRBV6-5	TRBJ2-2	-	ASSYSVTGAGELF
14	TRBV11-2	TRBJ1-1	once	ASSKSDRGRNTEAF
10	TRBV7-9	TRBJ1-6	-	ASSRIAEPLH
13	TRBV27	TRBJ1-1	-	ASSFDRRLNTEAF
14	TRBV2	TRBJ2-7	-	ASNREGSRLSYEQY
12	TRBV18	TRBJ2-3	-	ASSPRPAQDTQY
11	TRBV9	TRBJ2-1	-	ASSVAADNEQF
13	TRBV5-5	TRBJ2-1	-	ASSHSGGIYNEQF
12	TRBV10-1	TRBJ1-2	-	ASSESRTGKGYT
15	TRBV28	TRBJ2-3	few	ASSLGGGLFSTDTQY
13	TRBV6-6	TRBJ1-1	few	ASSYSPYRNTEAF
12	TRBV6-2/TRBV6-3	TRBJ2-7	-	ASSYEVRDYEQY
10	TRBV11-2	TRBJ1-1	-	ASSLVQSEAF
12	TRBV10-2	TRBJ1-6	-	ASSELKARSPLH
12	TRBV11-2	TRBJ1-6	-	ASSISVSLSPLH
14	TRBV5-4	TRBJ1-4	-	ASSQDKTGANEKLF
19	TRBV28	TRBJ2-2	-	ASSTSYTDRGLFLSTGELF
14	TRBV11-2	TRBJ2-3	-	ASSQNRRSSTDTQY
15	TRBV6-4	TRBJ2-3	-	ASSVLPDRRGTDTQY
15	TRBV7-8	TRBJ1-5	-	ASSSLTRGRGNQPQH
8	TRBV2	TRBJ2-1	-	ASSLRERF
12	TRBV28	TRBJ2-1	-	ASQGTTFYNEQF
14	TRBV30	TRBJ1-5	-	AWSVLGGEGNQPQH
13	TRBV30	TRBJ1-1	-	AWSPWTGENTEAF
11	TRBV28	TRBJ2-7	-	ASTLSGRGEQY
12	TRBV28	TRBJ2-7	-	ASRTSGGLYEQY
14	TRBV28	TRBJ2-7	-	ASSLLVGASSYEQY
12	TRBV24-1	TRBJ2-7	-	ATSPARGLDEQY
12	TRBV11-2	TRBJ2-7	-	ASSFGGRSYEQY
12	TRBV7-2	TRBJ1-3	few	ASSFGGPGNTIY
13	TRBV5-4	TRBJ1-2	few	ASTPQTGGVFGYT
16	TRBV7-9	TRBJ2-7	-	ASSSPGLAGVNSYEQY
14	TRBV4-3	TRBJ1-2	-	ASSQDGTGGPYGYT
15	TRBV5-1	TRBJ2-1	-	ASSLGGREAANNEQF
10	TRBV3-1/TRBV3-2	TRBJ2-1	-	ASSQEGGVQF
15	TRBV7-2	TRBJ2-7	once	ASSLGTSGTYFFEQY
12	TRBV3-1/TRBV3-2	TRBJ2-7	-	ASSYTGISYEQY
12	TRBV6-4	TRBJ1-2	-	ASSATGGVYGYT
14	TRBV19	TRBJ2-4	-	AGSKTVPTAKNIQY